Listed here is a single T cell receptor (beta chain). CDR3 size: 12 residues. The V end lost 7 bases, the J end lost 6 bases, and 11 bases lay between the germline ends. The V gene's germline CDR1 is MDHEN and CDR2 SYDVKM. This sample stems from a study of control samples from healthy donors and cancer patients. The data were produced by immunoSEQ multiplex PCR, yet TCRdb's version contains in-frame clones alone and is incomplete. The sample contains 150,000 to 200,000 clones, around nine tenths of which appear only once. The rearrangement links TRBV28 to TRBJ2-3; no clear D. The sample comprised blood. The sequence derives from a man aged 25 to 40 in good health. DNA of the CDR3: TGTGCCAGCAACAAGGCGATGGATACGCAGTATTTT. Encoded protein: CASNKAMDTQYF.